This TCR beta chain appears in the sequencing data of a study of blood T cell repertoires in COVID-19. CDR1 is SGHTA, CDR2 FQGNSA, per germline. The CDR3 covers 15 residues. V lost 3 bases, J lost 5 bases, and 7 bases stayed unmatched. Clones were read by immunoSEQ multiplex PCR, and TCRdb kept only the in-frame ones, dropping some. The table records just over 95,000 clones, 82% of them present only once. This chain joins TRBV7-2 and TRBJ1-1, with 9 bases fitting TRBD1. The sequencing sample was made of peripheral blood. This TCR came from an elderly man with acute or convalescent COVID-19. CDR3 nucleotides: TGTGCCAGCAGCTTCCCGACAGGGGGAGGGACTGAAGCTTTCTTT. As protein: CASSFPTGGGTEAFF.